This TCR beta chain came from a study of cytomegalovirus exposure and HLA in healthy donors. Study background: In a previous analysis, approximately 110 million unique TCR beta sequences were found from roughly 180 million T cells.

The primer mix had 60 Vbeta and 13 Jbeta primers. The assay was immunoSEQ multiplex PCR, and TCRdb's table has in-frame clones only and misses some. The sample totals just over 200,000 clones. CDR1 LNHNV and CDR2 YYDKDF come from the germline V gene (reference sequence). Trimming at V came to 3 bases and at J to 4 bases, leaving 8 bases not matched to a gene. There are 15 residues in the CDR3. Donors were ostensibly healthy at sampling, although undocumented immune exposures were probable. The J gene is TRBJ2-7, the V gene TRBV15; 8 nucleotides line up with TRBD1. The clonotype originates from a girl aged 2 to 9 in good health and CMV-seropositive. The sample taken for sequencing was PBMCs. CDR3 loop: CATSRLGQGPYEQYF. DNA of the CDR3: TGTGCCACCAGCAGGCTTGGACAGGGACCTTACGAGCAGTACTTC. The variable domain in full, completed from reference TRBV15 and TRBJ2-7, reads DAMVIQNPRYQVTQFGKPVTLSCSQTLNHNVMYWYQQKSSQAPKLLFHYYDKDFNNEADTPDNFQSRRPNTSFCFLDIRSPGLGDTAMYLCATSRLGQGPYEQYFGPGTRLTVT.